This TCR beta chain originates from a study of blood T cell repertoires in COVID-19. Study context: Collection of acute and convalescent COVID-19 samples took place in the United States, Italy and Spain.

The V gene end was trimmed by 7 bases and the J gene end by 6 bases; junction bases not matched to a gene: 7. The CDR3 length is 12 residues. Germline CDR1 reads SQVTM; CDR2 reads ANQGSEA. The method was immunoSEQ multiplex PCR; TCRdb's version includes in-frame clones alone and lacks a portion of them. Of roughly 150,000 clones detected, roughly 82% appear once; the ten largest clones hold approximately 9.7%. Sequencing used peripheral blood. This chain joins TRBV29-1 and TRBJ2-7; TRBD1 agrees at 9 bases. The TCR sequence derives from a woman in her 50s with acute or convalescent COVID-19. The CDR3 reads CSGGQGPGEQYF. The CDR3 nucleotides read TGCAGCGGGGGACAGGGCCCTGGCGAGCAGTACTTC.